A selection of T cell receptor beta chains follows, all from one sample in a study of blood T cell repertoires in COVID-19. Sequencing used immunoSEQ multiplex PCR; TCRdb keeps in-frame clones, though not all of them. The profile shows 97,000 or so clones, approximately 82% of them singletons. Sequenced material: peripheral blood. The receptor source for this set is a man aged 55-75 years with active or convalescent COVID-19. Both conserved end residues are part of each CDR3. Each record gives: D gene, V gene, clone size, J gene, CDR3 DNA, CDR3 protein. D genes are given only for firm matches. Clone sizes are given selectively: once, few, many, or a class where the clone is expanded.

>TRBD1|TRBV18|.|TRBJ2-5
TGTGCCAGCTCATCAGGGGGCAGGGGTGAGACCCAGTACTTC
CASSSGGRGETQYF
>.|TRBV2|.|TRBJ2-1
TGTGCCAGCACCGGTCTGAGCTCCTACAATGAGCAGTTCTTC
CASTGLSSYNEQFF
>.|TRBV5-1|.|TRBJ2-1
TGCGCCAGCAGCCCGACGGGGAACAATGAGCAGTTCTTC
CASSPTGNNEQFF
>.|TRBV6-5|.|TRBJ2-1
TGTGCCAGCATGAGGGAGGTGGCCAATGAGCAGTTCTTC
CASMREVANEQFF
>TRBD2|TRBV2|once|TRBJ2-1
TGTGCCAGCAGCCCTAGTGCGGGAGGGACCTACAATGAGCAGTTCTTC
CASSPSAGGTYNEQFF
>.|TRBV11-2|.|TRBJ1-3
TGTGCCAGCAGCGGGGTGGGGCTGGTCGGAGGAAACACCATATATTTT
CASSGVGLVGGNTIYF
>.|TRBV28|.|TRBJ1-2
TGTGCCAGCAGTATAACACAGGAATTCTATGGCTACACCTTC
CASSITQEFYGYTF
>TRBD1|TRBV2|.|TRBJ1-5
TGTGCCAGCAGTTCACAGGGGGCACCTAATCAGCCCCAGCATTTT
CASSSQGAPNQPQHF
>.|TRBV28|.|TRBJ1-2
TGTGCCAGCAGTTCGGGGACTGATAACTATGGCTACACCTTC
CASSSGTDNYGYTF
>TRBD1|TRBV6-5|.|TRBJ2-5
TGTGCCAGCAGGCGGGACAGGGTAGGGCAAGAGACCCAGTACTTC
CASRRDRVGQETQYF
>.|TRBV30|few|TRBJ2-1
TGTGCCTGGAGTGTTCCGGACTACCGTAGCAATGAGCAGTTCTTC
CAWSVPDYRSNEQFF
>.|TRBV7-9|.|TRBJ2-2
TGTGCCAGCAGCTTAGGAGGGTCGGCAACCGGGGAGCTGTTTTTT
CASSLGGSATGELFF
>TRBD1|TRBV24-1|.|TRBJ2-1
TGTGCCACCAGTGATCTGACAGGGGGAGGCTACAATGAGCAGTTCTTC
CATSDLTGGGYNEQFF
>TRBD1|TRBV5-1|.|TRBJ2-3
TGCGCCAGCAGCGTGGACAGGGCTCCCACAGATACGCAGTATTTT
CASSVDRAPTDTQYF
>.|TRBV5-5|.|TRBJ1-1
TGTGCCAGCAGCTTGCTTGGGGCATGGGACACTGAAGCTTTCTTT
CASSLLGAWDTEAFF
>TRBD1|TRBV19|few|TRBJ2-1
TGTGCCAGTAGTATTCCGTTAGGGGGCAGGGGAAATGAGCAGTTCTTC
CASSIPLGGRGNEQFF
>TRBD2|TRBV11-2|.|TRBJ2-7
TGTGCCAGCAGCTCCGGACTAGCGGGATTCCCCTACGAGCAGTACTTC
CASSSGLAGFPYEQYF
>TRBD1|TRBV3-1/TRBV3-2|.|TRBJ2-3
TGTGCCAGCAGCCAAGTGGGGACAGGGATAGCAGATACGCAGTATTTT
CASSQVGTGIADTQYF
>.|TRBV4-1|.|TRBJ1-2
TGCGCCAGCAGCCCAAGACAGTCCTATGGCTACACCTTC
CASSPRQSYGYTF
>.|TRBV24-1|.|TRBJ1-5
TGTGCCTCGAGCAGGGCAGGTAGCAATCAGCCCCAGCATTTT
CASSRAGSNQPQHF
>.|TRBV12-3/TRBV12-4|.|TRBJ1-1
TGTGCCAGCAGCCTTAAAAGGGCAGGGGAAGCTTTCTTT
CASSLKRAGEAFF
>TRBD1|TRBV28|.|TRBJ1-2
TGTGCCAGCAGTTCAACCGGGACAGGGAACTATGGCTACACCTTC
CASSSTGTGNYGYTF
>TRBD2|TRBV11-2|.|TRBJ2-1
TGTGCCAGCAGCCCCACTAGCGGCATTTACAATGAGCAGTTCTTC
CASSPTSGIYNEQFF
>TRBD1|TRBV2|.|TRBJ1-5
TGTGCCAGCAGTGGTAGGGGACAGCTCAATCAGCCCCAGCATTTT
CASSGRGQLNQPQHF
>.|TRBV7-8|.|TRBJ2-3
TGTGCCAGCTCCGGTGTCGCAGATACGCAGTATTTT
CASSGVADTQYF
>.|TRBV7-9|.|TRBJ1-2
TGTGCCAGCAGCTTAGTTCCGGGTACGGACTATGGCTACACCTTC
CASSLVPGTDYGYTF
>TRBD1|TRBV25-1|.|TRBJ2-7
TGTGCCAGCAGTTCAGGACAGGGAAAGCAGTACTTC
CASSSGQGKQYF